Below are 21 T cell receptor beta chains sequenced from a single sample in a study of CD8 T cells in ankylosing spondylitis. One entry per CDR3 protein, called by TCRdb with MiXCR from the 5' RACE reads. The data show 40,000 or so distinct CDR3 sequences, with 2.5% to 3.5% seen just once and about 3% held by the top ten. The sequenced material came from blood, either unsorted or a sorted T cell fraction (not recorded which). All receptors derive from a male donor with ankylosing spondylitis or in good health (not recorded which).

This clonotype was seen repeatedly, ten times or more. The gene calls are TRBV9 and TRBJ2-5; D call uncertain. There are 14 residues in the CDR3. Trimming took 4 bases from V and 5 from J, leaving 15 bases between them. Germline CDR1 SGDLS, CDR2 YYNGEE. In DNA form, the CDR3 reads TGTGCCAGCAGCACATCCCACCTGGGGGAGACCCAGTACTTC. Amino acids: CASSTSHLGETQYF.

This clonotype was counted many times. This rearrangement joins TRBV9 to TRBJ1-5; D unresolved. Germline lookup yields CDR1 SGDLS and CDR2 YYNGEE. V lost 0 bases to trimming and J lost 10 bases, with 11 bases between them. The CDR3 has 13 residues. CDR3 coding DNA: TGTGCCAGCAGCGTAGCTACTGCAGGTCCCCAGCATTTT. This gives the protein CASSVATAGPQHF.

At least ten counts were recorded for this clonotype. The chain carries TRBV9 and TRBJ2-5; the match to TRBD2 covers 11 bases. In germline, CDR1 is SGDLS, CDR2 YYNGEE. This CDR3 contains 14 residues. V gave up 4 bases and J gave up 6 bases; unmatched junction bases: 5. The chain's CDR3 is CASSPGLAVKTQYF. Written as DNA, the CDR3 is TGTGCCAGCAGCCCGGGACTAGCGGTAAAGACCCAGTACTTC.

This clonotype showed up many times. The chain uses TRBV9 and TRBJ2-2, with TRBD1 as a possible D gene (6 bases). Germline V CDR1 and CDR2: SGDLS, YYNGEE. This CDR3 comprises 15 residues. The V end was cut by 0 bases, the J end by 3 bases, with 9 bases between. The CDR3 region has the DNA TGTGCCAGCAGCGTAGATGCAGGGGACACCGGGGAGCTGTTTTTT. Translating gives CASSVDAGDTGELFF.

This clonotype was counted at least ten times. The chain employs TRBV9 and TRBJ2-5, with a weak D call TRBD2 (6 bases). Germline V gene lookup returns CDR1 SGDLS and CDR2 YYNGEE. The ends were cut back, 4 bases at V and 3 bases at J, with 16 bases in the middle. The CDR3 length is 15 residues. The CDR3 region is CASSSRGAWEETQYF. The CDR3 region has the DNA TGTGCCAGCAGCTCCCGCGGGGCGTGGGAAGAGACCCAGTACTTC.

This clonotype was seen at least ten times. This rearrangement joins TRBV9 to TRBJ2-3; 9 nucleotides align to TRBD2. V gave up 0 bases and J gave up 4 bases; unmatched junction bases: 0. CDR3 length equals 14 residues. Germline CDR1 is SGDLS and CDR2 is YYNGEE. The CDR3 sequence: CASSVGTSADTQYF. Written as DNA, the CDR3 is TGTGCCAGCAGCGTAGGGACTAGCGCAGATACGCAGTATTTT.

This clonotype has ten or more counts. The genes are TRBV9 and TRBJ2-1, with 9 bases fitting TRBD1. Per the germline V gene, CDR1 is SGDLS and CDR2 is YYNGEE. V trimming: 1 base; J trimming: 6 bases; junction bases outside the gene matches: 11. This CDR3 has 17 amino acids. Here the CDR3 reads CASSVSTQGAGRNEQFF. DNA for the CDR3: TGTGCCAGCAGCGTATCCACACAGGGGGCTGGTCGCAATGAGCAGTTCTTC.

This clonotype was counted at least ten times. The V call is TRBV9, the J call TRBJ2-2; D remains ambiguous. Between the trimmed V and J ends, which lost 1 base and 8 bases, there was a span of 12 bases. The CDR3 runs to 14 residues. The V gene's germline CDR1 is SGDLS and CDR2 YYNGEE. The CDR3 bases are TGTGCCAGCAGCGTAACGGACCCACCTGGGGAGCTGTTTTTT. Its protein product is CASSVTDPPGELFF.

This clonotype showed up just a few times. The V and J genes are TRBV9 and TRBJ1-6; unclear D gene. V gave up 0 bases and J gave up 5 bases, with 9 bases separating them. Germline V lookup: CDR1 SGDLS, CDR2 YYNGEE. This CDR3 has 15 amino acids. CDR3 amino acids: CASSVGGLDNSPLHF. The CDR3 DNA follows: TGTGCCAGCAGCGTAGGCGGACTGGATAATTCACCCCTCCACTTT.

This clonotype was counted at least ten times. V usage is TRBV9 and J usage is TRBJ1-3; no reliable D call. The CDR3 spans 14 residues. Germline values: CDR1 SGDLS, CDR2 YYNGEE. The ends were cut back, 3 bases at V and 0 bases at J, with 7 bases in the middle. In DNA, the CDR3 is TGTGCCAGCAGCGGAGAGGTCTCTGGAAACACCATATATTTT. Its protein product is CASSGEVSGNTIYF.

Note on this clonotype: A much larger clone differs from this one at a single base, so this may be a read error. This chain's CDR3 is CASSVDTSVSTVTQYF. CDR3 DNA sequence: TGTGCCAGCAGCGTAGACACTAGCGTCAGCACAGTTACGCAGTATTTT. The V gene is TRBV9, the J gene TRBJ2-3; 7 bases map to TRBD2. The CDR3 extends over 16 amino acids. The germline gives CDR1 SGDLS, CDR2 YYNGEE.

Many counts were recorded for this clonotype. The chain has TRBV9 and TRBJ2-1, with D possibly matching TRBD1 (6 bases). The V end lost 0 bases, the J end lost 13 bases, and 14 bases lay between the germline ends. Per the germline V gene, CDR1 is SGDLS and CDR2 is YYNGEE. The CDR3 consists of 13 residues. DNA of the CDR3: TGTGCCAGCAGCGTAGCTACGAAGGACAGCCAGTTCTTC. This encodes CASSVATKDSQFF.

As for this clonotype: A much more abundant neighbour one base away suggests this may be a read error. This likely comes from a read error, as the CDR3 has no conserved phenylalanine or tryptophan at its end. This chain links TRBV9 with TRBJ1-2, with D uncertain. Trimming removed 0 bases from V and 6 bases from J, with 15 bases in between. Germline V gene sequence: CDR1 SGDLS, CDR2 YYNGEE. This CDR3 is 15 amino acids long. CDR3 in DNA: TGTGCCAGCAGCGTAGAATATTCGGGTTCCGATGGCTACACCCTC. This translates into CASSVEYSGSDGYTL.

This clonotype was observed many times. This chain joins TRBV9 and TRBJ1-4; TRBD1 is a possible D gene (5 bases). V was pared by 6 bases and J by 7 bases, with 16 bases between. Germline CDR1 reads SGDLS; CDR2 reads YYNGEE. There are 14 residues in the CDR3. This CDR3 reads CASTPGGASEKLFF. For the CDR3, the DNA is TGTGCCAGCACCCCTGGAGGGGCTAGTGAAAAACTGTTTTTT.

In this sample, this clonotype turned up many times. This rearrangement joins TRBV9 to TRBJ1-2, with D possibly being TRBD1 (5 bases). Trimming took off 3 bases at V and 3 bases at J, with 12 bases between the two ends. CDR1 is SGDLS and CDR2 is YYNGEE in the germline V gene. The length of the CDR3 is 14 residues. CDR3 DNA sequence: TGTGCCAGCAGCGGCAGGGTTATCCACTATGGCTACACCTTC. Amino acids: CASSGRVIHYGYTF.

This clonotype was seen at least ten times. The rearrangement joins TRBV9 to TRBJ2-1; TRBD2 matches 14 bases. This CDR3 is 16 amino acids long. Germline assignment: CDR1 SGDLS and CDR2 YYNGEE. The V gene end was trimmed by 4 bases and the J gene end by 7 bases; junction bases not matched to a gene: 7. CDR3 residues: CASSYGLAGGGNEQFF. DNA for the CDR3: TGTGCCAGCAGCTACGGACTAGCGGGGGGAGGGAATGAGCAGTTCTTC.

The table lists this clonotype with many counts. V gene TRBV9 combines with J gene TRBJ2-3; 9 bases agree with TRBD2. Germline V gene sequence: CDR1 SGDLS, CDR2 YYNGEE. Trimming removed 3 bases from V and 2 bases from J; junction bases left unmatched: 4. The CDR3 is made up of 15 amino acids. The CDR3 region is CASSATSGFTDTQYF. Here the CDR3 DNA reads TGTGCCAGCAGCGCGACTAGCGGATTCACAGATACGCAGTATTTT.

About this clonotype: A much larger clone is a single base away; this may be a read error. The CDR3 protein is CASSFSTGRHETQYF. In DNA form, the CDR3 reads TGTGCCAGCAGCTTCTCCACAGGGAGGCACGAGACCCAGTACTTC. The V and J genes are TRBV9 and TRBJ2-5; D might be TRBD1 or TRBD2, each matching 6 bases. Germline V CDR1 and CDR2: SGDLS, YYNGEE. This CDR3 is 15 amino acids long. Trimming removed 4 bases at V and 5 bases at J, with 18 bases between.

This clonotype has a count of ten or more. The chain employs TRBV9 and TRBJ2-3, with D possibly TRBD2 on 5 matching bases. The CDR3 loop spans 18 amino acids. CDR1 and CDR2 (germline): SGDLS, YYNGEE. The V end lost 4 bases, the J end lost 1 base, and 22 bases lay between the germline ends. CDR3 region: CASSPTSGTTRGTDTQYF. The CDR3 nucleotides are TGTGCCAGCAGCCCGACGTCCGGAACTACTAGAGGCACAGATACGCAGTATTTT.

This clonotype was recorded many times. The V and J genes are TRBV9 and TRBJ2-1; 9 positions agree with TRBD1. The J segment lost 5 bases and the V segment lost 0 bases, leaving 3 bases of the junction unmatched. The CDR3 is made up of 15 amino acids. Per the germline V gene, CDR1 is SGDLS and CDR2 is YYNGEE. CDR3 protein: CASSVGDRVNNEQFF. CDR3 DNA sequence: TGTGCCAGCAGCGTAGGGGACAGGGTGAACAATGAGCAGTTCTTC.

Many counts were recorded for this clonotype. The gene calls are TRBV9 and TRBJ2-2, with 10 bases matching TRBD1. The CDR3 runs to 16 residues. The V gene's germline CDR1 is SGDLS and CDR2 YYNGEE. Trimming cost V 3 bases and J 4 bases; bases outside gene matches: 6. CDR3 amino acids: CASSESGTGATGELFF. The DNA for the CDR3 is TGTGCCAGCAGCGAGTCTGGGACAGGGGCCACCGGGGAGCTGTTTTTT.